This T cell receptor (beta chain) stems from a study of blood T cell repertoires in COVID-19. Looked up from germline, CDR1 is MNHEY and CDR2 is SVGAGI. The length of the CDR3 is 14 residues. V dropped 5 bases and J dropped 4; count of bases not matched to a gene: 4. TCRdb's copy holds only in-frame clones and misses some; the assay was immunoSEQ multiplex PCR. The sample includes about 260,000 clones, about four fifths of them seen just once. The V and J genes are TRBV6-5 and TRBJ2-3; the match to TRBD1 covers 9 bases. Sequencing was done on a sample of peripheral blood. The clonotype originates from a woman in her fifties or sixties who had recovered from COVID-19. The chain's CDR3 is CASSPGQGADTQYF. The CDR3, as DNA: TGTGCCAGCAGTCCGGGACAGGGAGCAGATACGCAGTATTTT.